This T cell receptor beta chain was profiled in a study of T cells in women clearing cervical HPV infection. Between the trimmed V and J ends, which lost 5 bases and 3 bases, there was a span of 10 bases. Germline lookup yields CDR1 PRHDT and CDR2 FYEKMQ (reference sequence). This CDR3 comprises 13 residues. As for this clone: The read falls 3 residues short of the CDR3 end, and the missing part is taken from the germline J gene.

The data were produced by immunoSEQ multiplex PCR, yet TCRdb's version contains in-frame clones alone and is incomplete. The sample table sets out over 15,000 clones. The chain has TRBV13 and TRBJ1-1; TRBD1 might be the D (5 bases). Material: blood buffy coat. The receptor's source is a woman aged 18 to 75 with a cervical HPV16 infection that either progressed to CIN3+ or cleared (not recorded which). CDR3 DNA (partial): TGTGCCAGCAGCGCTGACAGTTACACTGAA. Its protein is CASSADSYTE. The complete CDR3 sequence is CASSADSYTEAFF.